Described below is a single T cell receptor beta chain sequence and its context. This sample is drawn from a study of cytomegalovirus exposure and HLA in healthy donors. V shed 7 bases, J shed 12 bases, and the junction held 8 bases outside the gene matches. CDR3 length: 11 residues. The V gene's germline CDR1 is DFQATT and CDR2 SNEGSKA (reference sequence). TCRdb's table, derived via immunoSEQ multiplex PCR, lists solely in-frame clones and lacks some. The sample shows 200,000 or so clones, more than 75% of them seen only once. The source material was PBMCs. The chain joins TRBV20-1 to TRBJ2-1; 8 nucleotides align to TRBD1. This clonotype originated in a young man in good health and CMV-seropositive. CDR3 DNA: TGCAGTGTCACAGGGGGGTCCGGGCAGTTCTTC. This sequence encodes CSVTGGSGQFF.